Detailed here is one T cell receptor (beta chain). This sample's time point: patch test 2, 6 weeks after DPC sensitization. Indicated treatment: therapeutic diphenylcyclopropenone sensitization with weekly scalp DPC. The source of the sample is a study of human T cells and chemical hapten exposure. The CDR3 extends over 13 amino acids. V lost 11 bases to trimming and J lost 3 bases, with 13 bases between them. CDR1 is MGHDK, CDR2 SYGVNS, per germline. Via MiXCR, TCRdb re-called the RACE reads, giving one row per CDR3 protein. The table shows tens of thousands of distinct CDR3 sequences, with 11% occurring only once.

The sample consisted of whole blood, taken in connection with sensitization to the hapten diphenylcyclopropenone (DPC). The sequence was obtained from a man between 35 and 55 years old with alopecia areata. Some clones in this sample may be carry-over from other donors' samples. The J gene is TRBJ1-4, the V gene TRBV25-1, with a weak D call TRBD1 (5 bases). The chain's CDR3 is CAAQTDSNEKLFF. The CDR3 bases are TGTGCCGCCCAGACAGACTCTAATGAAAAACTGTTTTTT.